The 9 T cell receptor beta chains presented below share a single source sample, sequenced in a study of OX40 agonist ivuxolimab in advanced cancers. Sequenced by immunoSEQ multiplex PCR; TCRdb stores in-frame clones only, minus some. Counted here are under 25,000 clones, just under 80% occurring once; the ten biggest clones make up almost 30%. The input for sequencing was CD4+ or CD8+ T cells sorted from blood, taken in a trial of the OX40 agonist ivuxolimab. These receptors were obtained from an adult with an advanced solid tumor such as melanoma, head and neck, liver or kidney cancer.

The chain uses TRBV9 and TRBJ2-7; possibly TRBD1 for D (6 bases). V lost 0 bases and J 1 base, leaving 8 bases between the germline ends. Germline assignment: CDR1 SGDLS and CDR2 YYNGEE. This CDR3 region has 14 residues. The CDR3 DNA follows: TGTGCCAGCAGCGTAGGGGACAAATCCTACGAGCAGTACTTC. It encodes CASSVGDKSYEQYF.

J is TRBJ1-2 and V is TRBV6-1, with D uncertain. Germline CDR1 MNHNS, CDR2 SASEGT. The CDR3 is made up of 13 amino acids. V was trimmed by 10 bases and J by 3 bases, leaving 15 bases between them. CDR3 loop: CATTDGTYYGYTF. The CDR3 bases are TGTGCCACCACGGACGGAACCTACTATGGCTACACCTTC.

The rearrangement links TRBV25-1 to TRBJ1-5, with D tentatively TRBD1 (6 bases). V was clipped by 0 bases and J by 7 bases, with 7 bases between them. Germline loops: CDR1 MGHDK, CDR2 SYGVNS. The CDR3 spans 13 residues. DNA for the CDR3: TGTGCCAGCAGTGAATATGGGGGCCAGCCCCAGCATTTT. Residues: CASSEYGGQPQHF.

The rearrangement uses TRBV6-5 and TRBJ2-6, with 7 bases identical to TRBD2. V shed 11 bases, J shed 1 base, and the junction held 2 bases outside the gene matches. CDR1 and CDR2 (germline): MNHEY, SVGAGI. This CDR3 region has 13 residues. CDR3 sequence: CAVGGSGANVLTF. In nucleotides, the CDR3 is TGTGCCGTGGGGGGGTCTGGGGCCAACGTCCTGACTTTC.

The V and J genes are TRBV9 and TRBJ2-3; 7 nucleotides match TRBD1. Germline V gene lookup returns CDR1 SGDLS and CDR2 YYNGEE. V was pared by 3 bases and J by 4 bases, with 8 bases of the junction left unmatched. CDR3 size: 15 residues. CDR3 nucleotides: TGTGCCAGCAGCGCCCCCCGAGACAGGGCAGATACGCAGTATTTT. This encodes CASSAPRDRADTQYF.

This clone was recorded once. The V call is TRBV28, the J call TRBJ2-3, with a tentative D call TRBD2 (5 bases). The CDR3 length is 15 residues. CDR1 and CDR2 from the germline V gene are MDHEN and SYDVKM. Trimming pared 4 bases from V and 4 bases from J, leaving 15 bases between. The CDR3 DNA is TGTGCCAGCAGTTGTATATTGGACTCCCCAGATACGCAGTATTTT. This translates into CASSCILDSPDTQYF. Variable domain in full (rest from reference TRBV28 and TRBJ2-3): DVKVTQSSRYLVKRTGEKVFLECVQDMDHENMFWYRQDPGLGLRLIYFSYDVKMKEKGDIPEGYSVSREKKERFSLILESASTNQTSMYLCASSCILDSPDTQYFGPGTRLTVL.

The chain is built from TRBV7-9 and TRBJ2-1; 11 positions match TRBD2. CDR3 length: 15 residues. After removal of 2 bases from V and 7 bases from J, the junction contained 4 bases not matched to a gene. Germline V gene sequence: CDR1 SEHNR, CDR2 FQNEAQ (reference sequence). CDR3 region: CASSLLAGGGNEQFF. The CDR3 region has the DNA TGTGCCAGCAGCTTACTAGCGGGGGGAGGAAATGAGCAGTTCTTC.

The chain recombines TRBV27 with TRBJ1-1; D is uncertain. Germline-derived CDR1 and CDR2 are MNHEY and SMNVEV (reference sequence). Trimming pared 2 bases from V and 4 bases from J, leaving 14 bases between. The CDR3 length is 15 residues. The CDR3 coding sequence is TGTGCCAGCAGTTTAGTGGACCCGAGGGCCACTGAAGCTTTCTTT. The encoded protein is CASSLVDPRATEAFF.

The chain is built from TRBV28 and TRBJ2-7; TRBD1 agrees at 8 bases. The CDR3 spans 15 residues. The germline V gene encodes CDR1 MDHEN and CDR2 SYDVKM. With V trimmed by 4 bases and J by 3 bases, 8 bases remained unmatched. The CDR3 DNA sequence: TGTGCCAGCAGTTCCACTACAGGGGGTGTCTACGAGCAGTACTTC. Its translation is CASSSTTGGVYEQYF.